This is a list of T cell receptor beta chains from one sample in a study of blood T cell repertoires in COVID-19. Using immunoSEQ multiplex PCR, the repertoire was profiled, and TCRdb retains in-frame clones only, with some absent. This sample has more than 150,000 clones, with around four fifths found just once. Sequenced: peripheral blood. The receptors here all came from a woman between 40 and 55 years old with acute or convalescent COVID-19. Both conserved end residues are part of each CDR3. The D gene is left open where the match is weak. Rows may omit the clone size; those that give it use once, few, many or a size class.

v_gene: TRBV3-1/TRBV3-2; j_gene: TRBJ1-4; abundance: NA; d_gene: TRBD1; CDR3aa: CASSDRSANEKLFF; CDR3nt: TGTGCCAGCTCGGACAGGTCTGCTAATGAAAAACTGTTTTTT
v_gene: TRBV5-6; j_gene: TRBJ1-1; abundance: few; d_gene: NA; CDR3aa: CASSQQGWSEAFF; CDR3nt: TGTGCCAGCAGCCAACAGGGTTGGTCTGAAGCTTTCTTT
v_gene: TRBV7-2; j_gene: TRBJ1-1; abundance: NA; d_gene: NA; CDR3aa: CASSSTGNTEAFF; CDR3nt: TGTGCCAGCAGCTCCACAGGGAACACTGAAGCTTTCTTT
v_gene: TRBV28; j_gene: TRBJ2-1; abundance: NA; d_gene: NA; CDR3aa: CASSWQGWNEQFF; CDR3nt: TGTGCCAGCAGTTGGCAGGGGTGGAATGAGCAGTTCTTC
v_gene: TRBV2; j_gene: TRBJ2-3; abundance: once; d_gene: NA; CDR3aa: CASSAKFLPGTDTQYF; CDR3nt: TGTGCCAGCAGTGCGAAATTCCTACCCGGCACAGATACGCAGTATTTT
v_gene: TRBV30; j_gene: TRBJ1-1; abundance: NA; d_gene: NA; CDR3aa: CAWRGENTEAFF; CDR3nt: TGTGCCTGGAGGGGAGAGAACACTGAAGCTTTCTTT
v_gene: TRBV18; j_gene: TRBJ1-1; abundance: NA; d_gene: NA; CDR3aa: CASSRNRDVTEAFF; CDR3nt: TGTGCCAGCTCACGCAACAGGGATGTCACTGAAGCTTTCTTT
v_gene: TRBV5-4; j_gene: TRBJ2-2; abundance: NA; d_gene: NA; CDR3aa: CASSRGWAVNTGELFF; CDR3nt: TGTGCCAGCAGCAGGGGGTGGGCGGTTAACACCGGGGAGCTGTTTTTT
v_gene: TRBV27; j_gene: TRBJ2-1; abundance: NA; d_gene: TRBD1; CDR3aa: CATPPGQGAAIGDNEQFF; CDR3nt: TGTGCCACCCCCCCGGGACAGGGAGCAGCAATTGGGGACAATGAGCAGTTCTTC
v_gene: TRBV19; j_gene: TRBJ1-2; abundance: once; d_gene: NA; CDR3aa: CASSPLGLSTGGYTF; CDR3nt: TGTGCCAGTAGTCCCCTAGGCTTATCTACGGGGGGCTACACCTTC
v_gene: TRBV6-5; j_gene: TRBJ1-1; abundance: NA; d_gene: NA; CDR3aa: CASSWGDGKAFF; CDR3nt: TGTGCCAGCAGTTGGGGGGACGGGAAAGCTTTCTTT
v_gene: TRBV9; j_gene: TRBJ2-2; abundance: NA; d_gene: TRBD2; CDR3aa: CASSPTPGLAATGELFF; CDR3nt: TGTGCCAGCAGCCCCACCCCGGGACTAGCGGCCACCGGGGAGCTGTTTTTT
v_gene: TRBV5-1; j_gene: TRBJ1-3; abundance: NA; d_gene: NA; CDR3aa: CASSPSGGPGNTIYF; CDR3nt: TGCGCCAGCAGCCCCTCTGGAGGGCCTGGAAACACCATATATTTT
v_gene: TRBV27; j_gene: TRBJ2-7; abundance: few; d_gene: NA; CDR3aa: CASSLRPGRSYEQYF; CDR3nt: TGTGCCAGCAGTTTAAGGCCAGGGAGGTCCTACGAGCAGTACTTC
v_gene: TRBV7-9; j_gene: TRBJ1-6; abundance: NA; d_gene: NA; CDR3aa: CASSLETGSPLHF; CDR3nt: TGTGCCAGCAGCTTAGAAACCGGTTCACCCCTCCACTTT
v_gene: TRBV2; j_gene: TRBJ1-2; abundance: NA; d_gene: TRBD1; CDR3aa: CASSEPTGGSNGYTF; CDR3nt: TGTGCCAGCAGTGAGCCGACAGGGGGCTCTAACGGCTACACCTTC
v_gene: TRBV11-2; j_gene: TRBJ2-3; abundance: NA; d_gene: NA; CDR3aa: CASSLDLTDTQYF; CDR3nt: TGTGCCAGCAGCTTAGATCTCACAGATACGCAGTATTTT
v_gene: TRBV6-5; j_gene: TRBJ1-2; abundance: many; d_gene: TRBD1; CDR3aa: CASRGDRGTRGYTF; CDR3nt: TGTGCCAGCAGAGGGGACAGGGGGACACGTGGCTACACCTTC
v_gene: TRBV19; j_gene: TRBJ2-2; abundance: NA; d_gene: TRBD2; CDR3aa: CASSQWGTSGADTGELFF; CDR3nt: TGTGCCAGTAGTCAGTGGGGGACTAGCGGGGCGGACACCGGGGAGCTGTTTTTT
v_gene: TRBV13; j_gene: TRBJ2-7; abundance: NA; d_gene: TRBD1; CDR3aa: CASSKTGYYEQYF; CDR3nt: TGTGCCAGCAGCAAGACAGGGTACTACGAGCAGTACTTC
v_gene: TRBV18; j_gene: TRBJ1-5; abundance: NA; d_gene: TRBD1; CDR3aa: CASSQGQGRGEPQHF; CDR3nt: TGTGCCAGCTCCCAGGGACAGGGGCGTGGAGAGCCCCAGCATTTT
v_gene: TRBV21-1; j_gene: TRBJ2-1; abundance: NA; d_gene: NA; CDR3aa: CASSKALAGVIPHNEQFF; CDR3nt: TGTGCCAGCAGCAAAGCGCTAGCGGGGGTCATCCCCCACAATGAGCAGTTCTTC
v_gene: TRBV5-4; j_gene: TRBJ1-1; abundance: NA; d_gene: NA; CDR3aa: CASSLGMNTEAFF; CDR3nt: TGTGCCAGCAGCTTGGGTATGAACACTGAAGCTTTCTTT
v_gene: TRBV6-5; j_gene: TRBJ1-2; abundance: NA; d_gene: NA; CDR3aa: CAGLLPSAANYGYTF; CDR3nt: TGTGCCGGCTTGTTGCCGTCTGCCGCTAACTATGGCTACACCTTC
v_gene: TRBV29-1; j_gene: TRBJ2-1; abundance: NA; d_gene: TRBD2; CDR3aa: CSVEGLAGSEQFF; CDR3nt: TGCAGCGTTGAAGGACTAGCGGGAAGTGAGCAGTTCTTC
v_gene: TRBV7-2; j_gene: TRBJ2-7; abundance: once; d_gene: TRBD2; CDR3aa: CASSSQRGGRYEQYF; CDR3nt: TGTGCCAGCAGCTCACAGCGGGGGGGCCGATACGAGCAGTACTTC
v_gene: TRBV9; j_gene: TRBJ2-2; abundance: NA; d_gene: TRBD2; CDR3aa: CASSGPIGRGSTTGELFF; CDR3nt: TGTGCCAGCAGCGGGCCGATAGGGCGGGGGTCCACCACCGGGGAGCTGTTTTTT
v_gene: TRBV7-9; j_gene: TRBJ1-1; abundance: once; d_gene: NA; CDR3aa: CASSLMGQNTEAFF; CDR3nt: TGTGCCAGCAGCTTGATGGGGCAGAACACTGAAGCTTTCTTT
v_gene: TRBV18; j_gene: TRBJ2-1; abundance: NA; d_gene: NA; CDR3aa: CASSLGRTAGEQFF; CDR3nt: TGTGCCAGCTCACTAGGGAGGACCGCAGGTGAGCAGTTCTTC
v_gene: TRBV14; j_gene: TRBJ1-3; abundance: NA; d_gene: NA; CDR3aa: CASSHIPSGNTIYF; CDR3nt: TGTGCCAGCAGCCATATCCCCTCTGGAAACACCATATATTTT
v_gene: TRBV19; j_gene: TRBJ2-1; abundance: NA; d_gene: TRBD2; CDR3aa: CASSIRGLAAGDRAYNEQFF; CDR3nt: TGTGCCAGTAGTATCCGAGGACTAGCGGCAGGAGATAGGGCCTACAATGAGCAGTTCTTC
v_gene: TRBV6-2/TRBV6-3; j_gene: TRBJ2-7; abundance: NA; d_gene: NA; CDR3aa: CASSYGGLTKPSSYEQYF; CDR3nt: TGTGCCAGCAGTTACGGAGGACTTACTAAACCCTCATCCTACGAGCAGTACTTC
v_gene: TRBV30; j_gene: TRBJ1-6; abundance: few; d_gene: NA; CDR3aa: CAWSLGAHNSPLHF; CDR3nt: TGTGCCTGGAGTTTAGGGGCGCATAATTCACCCCTCCACTTT
v_gene: TRBV29-1; j_gene: TRBJ1-2; abundance: NA; d_gene: NA; CDR3aa: CSVEPPGLYGYTF; CDR3nt: TGCAGCGTTGAACCCCCGGGTCTCTATGGCTACACCTTC
v_gene: TRBV6-5; j_gene: TRBJ1-5; abundance: NA; d_gene: TRBD1; CDR3aa: CASTRGQGNQPQHF; CDR3nt: TGTGCCAGCACCAGAGGACAGGGTAATCAGCCCCAGCATTTT
v_gene: TRBV14; j_gene: TRBJ2-2; abundance: NA; d_gene: TRBD2; CDR3aa: CASSQVRGEGTGELFF; CDR3nt: TGTGCCAGCAGCCAAGTGAGAGGGGAGGGCACCGGGGAGCTGTTTTTT
v_gene: TRBV29-1; j_gene: TRBJ2-2; abundance: NA; d_gene: TRBD2; CDR3aa: CSVEGRAGLNTGELFF; CDR3nt: TGCAGCGTTGAAGGTAGAGCGGGGTTGAACACCGGGGAGCTGTTTTTT
v_gene: TRBV3-1/TRBV3-2; j_gene: TRBJ1-4; abundance: NA; d_gene: TRBD1; CDR3aa: CASSQRTGAPNEKLFF; CDR3nt: TGTGCCAGCAGCCAGAGGACAGGGGCTCCCAATGAAAAACTGTTTTTT
v_gene: TRBV28; j_gene: TRBJ1-6; abundance: few; d_gene: TRBD1; CDR3aa: CASSGTGGTDDSPLHF; CDR3nt: TGTGCCAGCAGCGGGACAGGGGGGACTGATGATTCACCCCTCCACTTT
v_gene: TRBV7-2; j_gene: TRBJ1-6; abundance: NA; d_gene: NA; CDR3aa: CASSAVQGTVSPLHF; CDR3nt: TGTGCCAGCAGCGCCGTACAGGGAACGGTTTCACCCCTCCACTTT
v_gene: TRBV28; j_gene: TRBJ2-7; abundance: NA; d_gene: TRBD2; CDR3aa: CASSGTSGLYEQYF; CDR3nt: TGTGCCAGCAGTGGGACTAGCGGGCTCTACGAGCAGTACTTC
v_gene: TRBV5-5; j_gene: TRBJ2-1; abundance: NA; d_gene: TRBD1; CDR3aa: CASSFRFTGALNEQFF; CDR3nt: TGTGCCAGCAGCTTCCGATTTACAGGGGCCCTCAATGAGCAGTTCTTC
v_gene: TRBV7-8; j_gene: TRBJ2-7; abundance: NA; d_gene: TRBD2; CDR3aa: CASSPSRGLVEYEQYF; CDR3nt: TGTGCCAGCAGCCCATCGCGGGGACTAGTTGAGTACGAGCAGTACTTC